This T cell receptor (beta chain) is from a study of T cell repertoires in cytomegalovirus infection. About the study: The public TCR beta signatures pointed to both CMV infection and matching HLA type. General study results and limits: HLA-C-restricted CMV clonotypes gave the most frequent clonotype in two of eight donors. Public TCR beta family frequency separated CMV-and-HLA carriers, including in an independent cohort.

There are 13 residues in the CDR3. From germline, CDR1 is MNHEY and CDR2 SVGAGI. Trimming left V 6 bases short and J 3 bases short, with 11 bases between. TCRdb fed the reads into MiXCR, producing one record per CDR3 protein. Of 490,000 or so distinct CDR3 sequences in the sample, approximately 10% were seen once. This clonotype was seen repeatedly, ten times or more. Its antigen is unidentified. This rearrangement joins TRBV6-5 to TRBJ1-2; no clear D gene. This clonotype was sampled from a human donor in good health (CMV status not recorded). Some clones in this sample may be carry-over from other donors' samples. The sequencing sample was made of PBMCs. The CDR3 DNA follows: TGTGCCAGCAGCCCCCCGGGTCACTATGGCTACACCTTC. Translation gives CASSPPGHYGYTF.